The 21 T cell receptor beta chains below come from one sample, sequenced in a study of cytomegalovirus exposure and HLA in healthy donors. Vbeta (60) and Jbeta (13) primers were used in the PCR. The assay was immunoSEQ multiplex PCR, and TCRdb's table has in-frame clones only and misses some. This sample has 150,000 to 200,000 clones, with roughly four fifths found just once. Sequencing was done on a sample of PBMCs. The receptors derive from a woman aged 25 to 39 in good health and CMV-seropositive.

CDR3: CSWRQGVAEQFF. CDR3 in DNA: TGCAGCTGGAGGCAGGGGGTTGCTGAGCAGTTCTTC. The chain is built from TRBV29-1 and TRBJ2-1; 7 nucleotides line up with TRBD1. Germline-derived CDR1 and CDR2 are SQVTM and ANQGSEA. J gave up 9 bases and V 8 bases, and 10 bases lay outside the gene matches. CDR3 length equals 12 residues.

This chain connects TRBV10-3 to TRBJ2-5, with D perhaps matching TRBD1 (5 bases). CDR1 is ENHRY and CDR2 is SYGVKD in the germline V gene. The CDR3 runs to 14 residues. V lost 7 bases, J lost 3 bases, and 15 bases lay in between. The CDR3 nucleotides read TGTGCCATCAAGGACACGCCTTTAAAAGAGACCCAGTACTTC. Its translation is CAIKDTPLKETQYF.

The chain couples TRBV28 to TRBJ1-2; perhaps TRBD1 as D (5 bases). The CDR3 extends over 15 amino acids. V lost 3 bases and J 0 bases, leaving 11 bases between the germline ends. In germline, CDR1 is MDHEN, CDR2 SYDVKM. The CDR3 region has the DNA TGTGCCAGCAGTTTTTGGGGGGGAACTAACTATGGCTACACCTTC. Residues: CASSFWGGTNYGYTF.

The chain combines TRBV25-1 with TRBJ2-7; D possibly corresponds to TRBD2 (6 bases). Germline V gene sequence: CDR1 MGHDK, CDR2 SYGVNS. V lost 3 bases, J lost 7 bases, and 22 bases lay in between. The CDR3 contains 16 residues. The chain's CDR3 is CASSDQSTLGGSEQYF. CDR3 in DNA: TGTGCCAGCAGTGACCAATCGACCCTTGGGGGGAGTGAGCAGTACTTC.

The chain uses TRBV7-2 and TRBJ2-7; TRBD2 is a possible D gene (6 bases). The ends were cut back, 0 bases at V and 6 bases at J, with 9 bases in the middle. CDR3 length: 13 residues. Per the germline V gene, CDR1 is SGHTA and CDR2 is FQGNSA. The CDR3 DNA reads TGTGCCAGCAGCTTAGCGGCGGGGCGCGAGCAGTACTTC. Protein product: CASSLAAGREQYF.

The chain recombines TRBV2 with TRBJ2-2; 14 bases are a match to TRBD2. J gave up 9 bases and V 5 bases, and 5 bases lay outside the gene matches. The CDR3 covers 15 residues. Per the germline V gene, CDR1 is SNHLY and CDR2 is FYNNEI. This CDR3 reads CASSKTSGGARELFF. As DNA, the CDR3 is TGTGCCAGCAGTAAGACTAGCGGGGGGGCCCGGGAGCTGTTTTTT.

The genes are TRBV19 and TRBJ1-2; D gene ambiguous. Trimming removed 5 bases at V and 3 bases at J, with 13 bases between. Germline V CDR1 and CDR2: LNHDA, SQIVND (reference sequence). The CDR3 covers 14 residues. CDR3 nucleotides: TGTGCCAGTAGTCAAGACCCGAGGGACTATGGCTACACCTTC. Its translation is CASSQDPRDYGYTF.

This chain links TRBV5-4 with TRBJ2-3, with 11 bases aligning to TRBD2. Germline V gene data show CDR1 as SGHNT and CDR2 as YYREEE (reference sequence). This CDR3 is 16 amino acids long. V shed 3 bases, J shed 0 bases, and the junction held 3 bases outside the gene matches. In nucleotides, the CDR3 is TGTGCCAGCAGCTCCCGGACTAGCGGGAGCACAGATACGCAGTATTTT. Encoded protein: CASSSRTSGSTDTQYF.

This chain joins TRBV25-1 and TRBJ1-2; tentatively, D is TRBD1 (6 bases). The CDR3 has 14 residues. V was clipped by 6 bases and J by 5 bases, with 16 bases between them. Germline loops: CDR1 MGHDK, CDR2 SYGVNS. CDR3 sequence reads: CASSPRQDTYGYTF. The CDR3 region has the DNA TGTGCCAGCAGCCCAAGACAGGATACTTATGGCTACACCTTC.

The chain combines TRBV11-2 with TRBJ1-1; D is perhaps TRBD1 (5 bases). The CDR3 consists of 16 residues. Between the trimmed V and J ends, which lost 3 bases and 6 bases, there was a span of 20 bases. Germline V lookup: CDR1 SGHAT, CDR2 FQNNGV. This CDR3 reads CASSFGRGGREAEAFF. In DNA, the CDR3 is TGTGCCAGCAGCTTCGGTCGGGGTGGCAGGGAGGCTGAAGCTTTCTTT.

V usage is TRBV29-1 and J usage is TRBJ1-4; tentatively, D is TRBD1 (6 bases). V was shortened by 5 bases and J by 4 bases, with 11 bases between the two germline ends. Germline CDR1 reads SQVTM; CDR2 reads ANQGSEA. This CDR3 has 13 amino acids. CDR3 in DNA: TGCAGCGTTATACAGGGCCATAATGAAAAACTGTTTTTT. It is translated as CSVIQGHNEKLFF.

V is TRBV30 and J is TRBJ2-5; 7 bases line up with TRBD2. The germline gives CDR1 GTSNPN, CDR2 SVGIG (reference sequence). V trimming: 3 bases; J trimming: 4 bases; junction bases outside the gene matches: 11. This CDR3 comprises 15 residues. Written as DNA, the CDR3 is TGTGCCTGGAGAGCCGGGGGGACGGGGCTAGAGACCCAGTACTTC. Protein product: CAWRAGGTGLETQYF.

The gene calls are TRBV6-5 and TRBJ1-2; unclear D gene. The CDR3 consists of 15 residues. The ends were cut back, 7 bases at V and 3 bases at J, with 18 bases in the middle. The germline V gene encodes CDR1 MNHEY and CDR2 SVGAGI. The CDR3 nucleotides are TGTGCCAGCACACCAGACTCCCGTCGGGACTATGGCTACACCTTC. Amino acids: CASTPDSRRDYGYTF.

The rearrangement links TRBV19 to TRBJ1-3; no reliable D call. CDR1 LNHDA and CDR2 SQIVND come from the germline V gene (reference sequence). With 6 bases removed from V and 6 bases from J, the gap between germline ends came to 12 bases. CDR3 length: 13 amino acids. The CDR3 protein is CASRRTGINTIYF. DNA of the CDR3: TGTGCCAGTAGGCGGACGGGAATAAACACCATATATTTT. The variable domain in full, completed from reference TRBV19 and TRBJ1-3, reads DGGITQSPKYLFRKEGQNVTLSCEQNLNHDAMYWYRQDPGQGLRLIYYSQIVNDFQKGDIAEGYSVSREKKESFPLTVTSAQKNPTAFYLCASRRTGINTIYFGEGSWLTVV.

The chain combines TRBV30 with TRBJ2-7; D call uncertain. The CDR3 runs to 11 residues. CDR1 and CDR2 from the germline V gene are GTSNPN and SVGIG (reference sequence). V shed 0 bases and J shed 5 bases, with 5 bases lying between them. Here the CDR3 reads CAWSVLDEQYF. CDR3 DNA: TGTGCCTGGAGTGTACTCGACGAGCAGTACTTC.

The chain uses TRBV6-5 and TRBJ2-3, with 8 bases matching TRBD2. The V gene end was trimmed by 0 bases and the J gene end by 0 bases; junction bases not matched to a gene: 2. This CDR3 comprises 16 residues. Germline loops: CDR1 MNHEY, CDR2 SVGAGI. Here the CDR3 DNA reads TGTGCCAGCAGTTACTCTAGCGGGGAAAGCACAGATACGCAGTATTTT. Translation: CASSYSSGESTDTQYF.

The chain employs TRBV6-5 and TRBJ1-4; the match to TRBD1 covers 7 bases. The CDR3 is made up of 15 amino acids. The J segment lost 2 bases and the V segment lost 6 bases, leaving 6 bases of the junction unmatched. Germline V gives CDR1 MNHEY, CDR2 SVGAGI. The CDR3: CASSPGDSTNEKLFF. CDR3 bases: TGTGCCAGCAGCCCCGGGGACAGCACTAATGAAAAACTGTTTTTT.

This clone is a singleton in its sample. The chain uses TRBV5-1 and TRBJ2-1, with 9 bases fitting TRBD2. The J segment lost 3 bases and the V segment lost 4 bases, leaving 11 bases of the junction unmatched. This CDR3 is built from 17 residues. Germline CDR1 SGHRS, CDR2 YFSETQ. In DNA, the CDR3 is TGCGCCAGCAGCCTTCGACTAGCGGCGGAGCGCTACAATGAGCAGTTCTTC. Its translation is CASSLRLAAERYNEQFF.

As DNA, the CDR3 is TGTGCCAGCAGCGTAACAGGGGAAAAACTGTTTTTT. Its translation: CASSVTGEKLFF. The chain is built from TRBV9 and TRBJ1-4; D may be TRBD1 (6 bases). V was trimmed by 1 base and J by 8 bases, leaving 6 bases between them. Germline assignment: CDR1 SGDLS and CDR2 YYNGEE. The CDR3 covers 12 residues.

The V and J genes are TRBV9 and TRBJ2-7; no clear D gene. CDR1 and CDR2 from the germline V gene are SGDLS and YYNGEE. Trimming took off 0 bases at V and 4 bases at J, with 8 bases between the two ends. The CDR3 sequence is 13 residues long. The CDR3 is CASSVGPQYEQYF. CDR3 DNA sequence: TGTGCCAGCAGCGTAGGCCCCCAGTACGAGCAGTACTTC. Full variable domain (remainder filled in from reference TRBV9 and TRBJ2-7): DSGVTQTPKHLITATGQRVTLRCSPRSGDLSVYWYQQSLDQGLQFLIQYYNGEERAKGNILERFSAQQFPDLHSELNLSSLELGDSALYFCASSVGPQYEQYFGPGTRLTVT.

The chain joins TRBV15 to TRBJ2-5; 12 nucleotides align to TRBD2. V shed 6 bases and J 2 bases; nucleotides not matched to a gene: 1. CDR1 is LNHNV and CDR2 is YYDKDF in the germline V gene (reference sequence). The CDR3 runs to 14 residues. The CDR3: CATRLAGGQETQYF. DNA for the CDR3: TGTGCCACCAGGCTAGCGGGGGGGCAAGAGACCCAGTACTTC.